The entry below gives a single T cell receptor (beta chain) sequence along with its context. Its specificity is not known. The PCR contained 60 Vbeta and 13 Jbeta primers. Method: immunoSEQ multiplex PCR; TCRdb's copy keeps in-frame clones and lacks some. The data contain approximately 160,000 clones, 80% of them singletons. The CDR3 is 16 residues long. V lost 0 bases and J 2 bases, leaving 12 bases between the germline ends. The germline V gene encodes CDR1 SGHDN and CDR2 FVKESK. This entry comes from a study of cytomegalovirus exposure and HLA in healthy donors. Donors had nominal health at sampling but likely had unrecorded immune exposures. Study conclusions and caveats: A later analysis linked a missense DCLRE1C variant to TCR beta V- and J-gene trimming.

The TCR comes from a woman between 50 and 59 years old in good health and CMV-seropositive. The material sequenced was PBMCs. This chain uses TRBV14 with TRBJ2-3; no reliable D call. Here the CDR3 reads CASSQDLGYFTDTQYF. The CDR3 DNA is TGTGCCAGCAGCCAAGATCTAGGTTACTTCACAGATACGCAGTATTTT.